This passage covers 18 T cell receptor beta chains from one sample sequenced in a study of blood T cells in healthy people across ages. A second PCR, run for roughly 7 to 12 cycles, used a sample-barcoded 5' primer plus a J-beta primer mix. TCRdb re-derived calls from the 5' RACE reads in MiXCR, one entry per CDR3 protein. The sample contains 850,000 to 1,100,000 distinct CDR3 sequences, 35% to 45% of which appear only once. Sequenced input: blood. The receptors originated from a man younger than 35 in good health.

The chain is built from TRBV4-1 and TRBJ2-3; a weak D match, TRBD1 (5 bases). Germline CDR1 MGHRA, CDR2 YSYEKL. The CDR3 covers 14 residues. The ends were cut back, 0 bases at V and 11 bases at J, with 15 bases in the middle. This chain's CDR3 is CASSQDSTNRQQYF. In nucleotides, the CDR3 is TGCGCCAGCAGCCAAGATTCCACAAACAGGCAGCAGTATTTT.

The genes are TRBV3-1 and TRBJ2-1, with 16 bases fitting TRBD2. V lost 8 bases and J lost 8; bases outside the gene matches: 21. The CDR3 is 20 amino acids. Per germline, CDR1 LGHDT and CDR2 YNNKEL (reference sequence). For the CDR3, the DNA is TGTGCCAGCGGCCCCCTATTAGGGACTAGCGGGGGGGCCAATATAGATGAGCAGTTCTTC. This sequence encodes CASGPLLGTSGGANIDEQFF.

This clonotype appeared a few times. This chain uses TRBV6-2 or TRBV6-3 with TRBJ2-7; D not certain. The germline V gene encodes CDR1 MNHEY and CDR2 SVGEGT. The CDR3 is 12 amino acids. Trimming left V 3 bases short and J 6 bases short, with 9 bases between. For the CDR3, the DNA is TGTGCCAGCAGTTATTTCGGTCGCGAGCAGTACTTC. Translation gives CASSYFGREQYF.

The chain joins TRBV20-1 to TRBJ1-1; D is possibly TRBD1 (6 bases). Per germline, CDR1 DFQATT and CDR2 SNEGSKA (reference sequence). The CDR3 is 13 residues long. V was trimmed by 3 bases and J by 3 bases, leaving 11 bases between them. CDR3 residues: CSASAGADTEAFF. Written as DNA, the CDR3 is TGCAGTGCTAGTGCGGGGGCCGACACTGAAGCTTTCTTT.

V is TRBV4-1 and J is TRBJ2-7; the D gene is possibly TRBD1 (6 bases). The CDR3 length is 14 residues. V shed 5 bases and J shed 2 bases, with 13 bases lying between them. The germline gives CDR1 MGHRA, CDR2 YSYEKL. As DNA, the CDR3 is TGCGCCAGCAGCAAACCGGGACAAACCTACGAGCAGTACTTC. Its protein product is CASSKPGQTYEQYF.

Comments on this clonotype: A clone one base away is much larger, so this may be a read error. The CDR3 nucleotides read TGTGCCAGCAGCTTATCCGGACGGGGAATGAACGAGCAGTACTTC. It codes for CASSLSGRGMNEQYF. The chain recombines TRBV7-2 with TRBJ2-4; a possible D gene is TRBD2 (5 bases). The end of the DNA fits TRBJ2-7 better, so the J call may be wrong. This CDR3 is 15 amino acids long. Germline V gene sequence: CDR1 SGHTA, CDR2 FQGNSA.

The chain uses TRBV28 and TRBJ2-3, with 8 bases that match TRBD1. Germline V gene sequence: CDR1 MDHEN, CDR2 SYDVKM. The CDR3 has 13 amino acids. After removal of 8 bases from V and 5 bases from J, the junction contained 6 bases not matched to a gene. This CDR3 is CASGQGGIDTQYF. The CDR3 DNA is TGTGCCAGCGGACAGGGAGGAATAGATACGCAGTATTTT.

This clonotype has more than one count but fewer than ten. This chain links TRBV6-2 or TRBV6-3 with TRBJ1-5, with 9 bases lining up with TRBD1. The junction had 7 bases not matched to a gene; V was cut back by 2 bases and J by 2 bases. Germline lookup yields CDR1 MNHEY and CDR2 SVGEGT. CDR3 length: 17 amino acids. CDR3 in DNA: TGTGCCAGCAGTTACGCCTTGACAGGGGGAGGCAATCAGCCCCAGCATTTT. This encodes CASSYALTGGGNQPQHF.

This rearrangement joins TRBV27 to TRBJ2-7, with TRBD1 as a possible D gene (6 bases). The J call is in doubt because the DNA end fits TRBJ2-5 better. Germline CDR1 reads MNHEY; CDR2 reads SMNVEV (reference sequence). The length of the CDR3 is 15 residues. The CDR3 sequence: CASRSTTGKPETQYF. CDR3 sequence (DNA): TGTGCCAGCAGATCAACTACAGGGAAACCAGAGACCCAGTACTTC.

The chain employs TRBV11-2 and TRBJ2-1, with 7 bases identical to TRBD1. The J call may be mistaken, given a closer DNA end match to TRBJ2-7. Germline V gene lookup returns CDR1 SGHAT and CDR2 FQNNGV. This CDR3 region has 16 residues. The CDR3 coding sequence is TGTGCCAGCAGCACCTACCGACAGGGTCGCTACAATGAGCAGTACTTC. The encoded protein is CASSTYRQGRYNEQYF.

The chain joins TRBV12-3 or TRBV12-4 to TRBJ1-2, with TRBD1 identical over 9 bases. Losses at the gene ends were 7 bases for V and 3 bases for J; bases not matched to a gene: 9. CDR3 length equals 15 residues. CDR3 sequence (DNA): TGTGCCAGCACTCTACGACAGGGGGGGGACTATGGCTACACCTTC. Its translation is CASTLRQGGDYGYTF.

About this clonotype: A junction boundary mismatches the germline segment, possibly from a read error. The V gene is TRBV6-2 or TRBV6-3, the J gene TRBJ1-1; possible D gene TRBD1, 5 bases. CDR1 is MNHEY, CDR2 SVGEGT, per germline. This CDR3 contains 14 residues. CDR3 DNA: TGTGCCAGCAGACGGGGGGAAACGGGCACTGAAGCTTACTTT. It specifies CASRRGETGTEAYF.

This rearrangement joins TRBV7-9 to TRBJ1-2, with D hard to call. The CDR3 spans 16 residues. V lost 1 base, J lost 2 bases, and 14 bases lay in between. Germline assignment: CDR1 SEHNR and CDR2 FQNEAQ (reference sequence). CDR3 bases: TGTGCCAGCAGCTTAGGTGTCGGAATTTTAAACTATGGCTACACCTTC. Amino acid sequence: CASSLGVGILNYGYTF.

About this clonotype itself: A read error may be the cause here, since a much bigger clone is one base away. This chain uses TRBV4-2 with TRBJ2-1; D call uncertain. Per germline, CDR1 LGHNA and CDR2 YNFKEQ. The CDR3 sequence is 14 residues long. The CDR3 DNA follows: TGTACCAGCAGAGCCCGCGACTCCTACAATGAGCAGTTCTTC. Amino acid sequence: CTSRARDSYNEQFF.

The gene calls are TRBV5-1 and TRBJ2-1; 9 nucleotides line up with TRBD1. The DNA end favors TRBJ2-7, so the J call may be wrong. CDR1 and CDR2 (germline): SGHRS, YFSETQ. The CDR3 loop spans 15 amino acids. The CDR3 coding sequence is TGCGCCAGCACCCCCGGGACAGGGAGTATCGATGAGCAGTACTTC. Its protein product is CASTPGTGSIDEQYF.

The chain carries TRBV4-2 and TRBJ2-1; 7 positions match TRBD2. CDR3 length: 14 residues. CDR1 is LGHNA and CDR2 is YNFKEQ in the germline V gene. Trimming took 1 base from V and 7 from J; bases not matched to a gene: 4. CDR3 protein: CASSQGTRGNEQFF. The CDR3 region has the DNA TGTGCCAGCAGCCAAGGGACTAGAGGAAATGAGCAGTTCTTC.

This clonotype was observed at least ten times. The CDR3 loop reads CSASRPPNEQYF. The CDR3 DNA reads as TGCAGTGCTAGCCGACCCCCGAATGAGCAGTACTTC. The J gene is TRBJ2-7, the V gene TRBV20-1; D is uncertain. CDR3 length: 12 amino acids. The germline V gene has CDR1 DFQATT and CDR2 SNEGSKA (reference sequence). The V end was cut by 3 bases, the J end by 7 bases, with 13 bases between.

This clonotype was picked up one time. The chain couples TRBV29-1 to TRBJ2-7; tentative D call: TRBD1 (7 bases). CDR3 length equals 12 residues. V lost 6 bases and J lost 7, with 16 bases in between. Germline CDR1 is SQVTM and CDR2 is ANQGSEA. CDR3 sequence: CSVGGQTNEQYF. In nucleotides, the CDR3 is TGCAGCGTCGGGGGACAGACAAATGAGCAGTACTTC.